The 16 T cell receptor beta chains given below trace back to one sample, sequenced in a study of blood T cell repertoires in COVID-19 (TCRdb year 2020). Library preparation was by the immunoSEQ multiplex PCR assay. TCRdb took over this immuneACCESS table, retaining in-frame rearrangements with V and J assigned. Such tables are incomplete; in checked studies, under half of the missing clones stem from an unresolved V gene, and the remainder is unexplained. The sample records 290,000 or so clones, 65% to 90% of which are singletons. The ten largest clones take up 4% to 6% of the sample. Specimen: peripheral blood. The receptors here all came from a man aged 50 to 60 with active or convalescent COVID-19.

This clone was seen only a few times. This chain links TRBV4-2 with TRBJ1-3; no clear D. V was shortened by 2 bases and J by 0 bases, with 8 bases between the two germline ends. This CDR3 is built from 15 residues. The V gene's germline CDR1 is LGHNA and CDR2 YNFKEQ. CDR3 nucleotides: TGTGCCAGCAGCCAAAACCCCAGCTCTGGAAACACCATATATTTT. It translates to CASSQNPSSGNTIYF.

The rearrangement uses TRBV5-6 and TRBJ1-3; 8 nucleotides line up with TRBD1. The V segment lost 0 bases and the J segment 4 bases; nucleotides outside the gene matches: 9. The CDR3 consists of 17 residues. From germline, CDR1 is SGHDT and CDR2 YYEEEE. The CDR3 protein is CASSLEYRGIGGNTIYF. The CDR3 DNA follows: TGTGCCAGCAGCTTGGAATACAGGGGGATTGGAGGAAACACCATATATTTT.

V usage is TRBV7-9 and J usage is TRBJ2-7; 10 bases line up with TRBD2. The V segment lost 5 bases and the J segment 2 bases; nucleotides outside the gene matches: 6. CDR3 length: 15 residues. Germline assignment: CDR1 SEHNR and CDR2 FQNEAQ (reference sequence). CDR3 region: CASSPASGSPYEQYF. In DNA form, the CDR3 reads TGTGCCAGCAGCCCCGCTAGCGGGAGTCCCTACGAGCAGTACTTC.

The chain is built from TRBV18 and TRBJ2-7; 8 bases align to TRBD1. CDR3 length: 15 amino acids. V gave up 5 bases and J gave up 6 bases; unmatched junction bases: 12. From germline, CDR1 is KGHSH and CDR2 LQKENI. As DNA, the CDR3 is TGTGCCAGCTCATCTCCCGGGACAGGATCCCTCGAGCAGTACTTC. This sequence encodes CASSSPGTGSLEQYF.

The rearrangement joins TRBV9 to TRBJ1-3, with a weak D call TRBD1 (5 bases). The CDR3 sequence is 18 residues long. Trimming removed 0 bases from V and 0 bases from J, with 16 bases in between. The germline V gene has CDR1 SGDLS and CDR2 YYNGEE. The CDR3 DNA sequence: TGTGCCAGCAGCGTAGCAATCAGAACAGGTAACTCTGGAAACACCATATATTTT. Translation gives CASSVAIRTGNSGNTIYF.

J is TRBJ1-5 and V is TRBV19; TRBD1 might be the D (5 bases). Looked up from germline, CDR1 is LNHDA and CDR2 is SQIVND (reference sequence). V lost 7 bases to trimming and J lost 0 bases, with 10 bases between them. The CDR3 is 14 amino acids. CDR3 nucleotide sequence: TGTGCCAGTACCGTCGGGGGTAGCAATCAGCCCCAGCATTTT. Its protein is CASTVGGSNQPQHF. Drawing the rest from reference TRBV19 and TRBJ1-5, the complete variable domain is DGGITQSPKYLFRKEGQNVTLSCEQNLNHDAMYWYRQDPGQGLRLIYYSQIVNDFQKGDIAEGYSVSREKKESFPLTVTSAQKNPTAFYLCASTVGGSNQPQHFGDGTRLSIL.

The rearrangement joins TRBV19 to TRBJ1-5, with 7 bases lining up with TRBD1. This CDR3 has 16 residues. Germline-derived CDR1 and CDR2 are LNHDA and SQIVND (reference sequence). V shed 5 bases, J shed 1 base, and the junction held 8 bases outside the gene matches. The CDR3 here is CASSPRDRLSNQPQHF. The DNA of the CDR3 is TGTGCCAGTAGTCCCAGGGACAGACTGAGCAATCAGCCCCAGCATTTT.

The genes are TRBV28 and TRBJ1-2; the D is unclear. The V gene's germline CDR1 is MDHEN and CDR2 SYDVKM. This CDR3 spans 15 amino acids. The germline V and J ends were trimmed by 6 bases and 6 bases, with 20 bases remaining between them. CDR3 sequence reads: CASSKPLWQPDGYTF. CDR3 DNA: TGTGCCAGCAGCAAGCCACTATGGCAGCCTGATGGCTACACCTTC.

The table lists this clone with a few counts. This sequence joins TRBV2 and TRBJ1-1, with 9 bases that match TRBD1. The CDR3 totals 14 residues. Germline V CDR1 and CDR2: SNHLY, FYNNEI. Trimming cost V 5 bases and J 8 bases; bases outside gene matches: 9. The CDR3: CASSSLRGTGEAFF. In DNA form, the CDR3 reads TGTGCCAGCAGTTCCCTAAGGGGGACAGGGGAAGCTTTCTTT.

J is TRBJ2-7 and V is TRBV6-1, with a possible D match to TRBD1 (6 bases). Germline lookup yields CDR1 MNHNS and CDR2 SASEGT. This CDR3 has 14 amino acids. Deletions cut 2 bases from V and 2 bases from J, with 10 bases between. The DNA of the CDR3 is TGTGCCAGCAGTGAAACGGGACACGCCTACGAGCAGTACTTC. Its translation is CASSETGHAYEQYF.

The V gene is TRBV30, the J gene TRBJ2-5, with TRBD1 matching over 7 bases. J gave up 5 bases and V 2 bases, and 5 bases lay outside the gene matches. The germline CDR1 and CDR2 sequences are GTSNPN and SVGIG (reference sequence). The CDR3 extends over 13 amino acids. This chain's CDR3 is CAWSTNRGETQYF. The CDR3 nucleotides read TGTGCCTGGAGTACTAACAGGGGCGAGACCCAGTACTTC.

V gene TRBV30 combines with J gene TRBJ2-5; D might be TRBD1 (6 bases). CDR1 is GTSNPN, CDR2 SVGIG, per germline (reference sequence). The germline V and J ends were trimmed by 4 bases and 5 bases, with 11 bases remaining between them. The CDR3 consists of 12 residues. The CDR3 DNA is TGTGCCTGGATGGGGGCTCCCGAGACCCAGTACTTC. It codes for CAWMGAPETQYF.

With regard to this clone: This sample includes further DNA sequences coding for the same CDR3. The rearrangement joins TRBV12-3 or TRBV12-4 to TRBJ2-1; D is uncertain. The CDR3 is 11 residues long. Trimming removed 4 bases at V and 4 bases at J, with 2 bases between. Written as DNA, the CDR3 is TGTGCCAGCAGTTCGTACAATGAGCAGTTCTTC. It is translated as CASSSYNEQFF.

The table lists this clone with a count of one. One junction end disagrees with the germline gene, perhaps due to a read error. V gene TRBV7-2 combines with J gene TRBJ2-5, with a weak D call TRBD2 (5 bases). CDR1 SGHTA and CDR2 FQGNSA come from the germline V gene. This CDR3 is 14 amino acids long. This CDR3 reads CASSRLEGGEPQYF. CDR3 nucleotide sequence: TGTGCCAGCAGCAGATTAGAAGGAGGAGAGCCCCAGTACTTC.

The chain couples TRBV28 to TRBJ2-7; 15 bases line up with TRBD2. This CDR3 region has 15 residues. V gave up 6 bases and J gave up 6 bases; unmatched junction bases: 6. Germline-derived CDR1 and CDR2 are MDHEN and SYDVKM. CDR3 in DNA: TGTGCCAGCAGCCTGGGGGGACTAGCGGGAGGCGAGCAGTACTTC. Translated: CASSLGGLAGGEQYF. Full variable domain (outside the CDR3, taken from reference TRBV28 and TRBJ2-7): DVKVTQSSRYLVKRTGEKVFLECVQDMDHENMFWYRQDPGLGLRLIYFSYDVKMKEKGDIPEGYSVSREKKERFSLILESASTNQTSMYLCASSLGGLAGGEQYFGPGTRLTVT.

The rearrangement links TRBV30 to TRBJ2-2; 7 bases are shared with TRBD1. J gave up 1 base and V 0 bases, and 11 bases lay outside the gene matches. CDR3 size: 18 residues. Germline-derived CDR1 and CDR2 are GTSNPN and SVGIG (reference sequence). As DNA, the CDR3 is TGTGCCTGGAGTGTACCCCGAGTAAGGACAGGGAACACCGGGGAGCTGTTTTTT. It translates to CAWSVPRVRTGNTGELFF.